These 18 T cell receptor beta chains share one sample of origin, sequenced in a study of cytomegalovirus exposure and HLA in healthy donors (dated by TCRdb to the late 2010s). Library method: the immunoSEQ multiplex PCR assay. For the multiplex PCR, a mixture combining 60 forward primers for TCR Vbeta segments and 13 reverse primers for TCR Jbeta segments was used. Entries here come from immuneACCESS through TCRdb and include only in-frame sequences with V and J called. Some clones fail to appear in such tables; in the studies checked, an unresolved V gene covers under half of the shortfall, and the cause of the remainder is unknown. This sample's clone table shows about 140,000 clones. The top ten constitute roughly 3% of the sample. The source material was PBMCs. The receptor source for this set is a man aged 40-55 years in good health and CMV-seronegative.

The CDR3 sequence is CASSAGQGFSYEQYF. In nucleotides, the CDR3 is TGTGCCAGTAGTGCGGGACAGGGTTTCTCCTACGAGCAGTACTTC. The chain couples TRBV19 to TRBJ2-7; 9 nucleotides agree with TRBD1. CDR1 and CDR2 from the germline V gene are LNHDA and SQIVND (reference sequence). Germline trimming cut 5 bases from V and 0 bases from J; bases unmatched to any gene: 5. This CDR3 region has 15 residues.

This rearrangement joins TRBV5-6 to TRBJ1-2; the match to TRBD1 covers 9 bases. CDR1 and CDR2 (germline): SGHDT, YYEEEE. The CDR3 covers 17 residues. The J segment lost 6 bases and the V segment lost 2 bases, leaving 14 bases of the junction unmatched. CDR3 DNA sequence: TGTGCCAGCAGCTTCCGGGACAGGGAGTATCGGCACCATGGCTACACCTTC. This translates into CASSFRDREYRHHGYTF.

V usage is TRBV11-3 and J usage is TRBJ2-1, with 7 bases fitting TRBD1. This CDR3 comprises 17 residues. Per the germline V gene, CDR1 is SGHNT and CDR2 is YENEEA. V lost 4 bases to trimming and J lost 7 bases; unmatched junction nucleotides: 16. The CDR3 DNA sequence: TGTGCCAGCAGCTCCCCACGGAGACAGGGAGTCCGAAATGAGCAGTTCTTC. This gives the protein CASSSPRRQGVRNEQFF.

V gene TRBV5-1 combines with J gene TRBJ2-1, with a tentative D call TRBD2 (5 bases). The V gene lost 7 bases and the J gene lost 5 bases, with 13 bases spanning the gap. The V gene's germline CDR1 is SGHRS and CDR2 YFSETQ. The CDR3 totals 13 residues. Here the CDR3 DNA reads TGCGCCAGCTGGGAGCAGGCGAACAATGAGCAGTTCTTC. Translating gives CASWEQANNEQFF.

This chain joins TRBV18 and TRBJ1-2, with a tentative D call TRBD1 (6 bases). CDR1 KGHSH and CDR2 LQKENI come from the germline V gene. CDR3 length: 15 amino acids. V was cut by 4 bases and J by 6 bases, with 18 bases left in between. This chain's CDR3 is CASSQSSGTNDGYTF. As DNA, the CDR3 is TGTGCCAGCTCACAAAGTTCCGGGACAAACGATGGCTACACCTTC.

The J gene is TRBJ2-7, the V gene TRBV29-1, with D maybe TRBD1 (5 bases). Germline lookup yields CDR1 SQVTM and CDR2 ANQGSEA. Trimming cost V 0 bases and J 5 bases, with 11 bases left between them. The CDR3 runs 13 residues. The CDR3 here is CSVEDLGVNEQYF. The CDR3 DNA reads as TGCAGCGTTGAAGATCTAGGGGTCAACGAGCAGTACTTC.

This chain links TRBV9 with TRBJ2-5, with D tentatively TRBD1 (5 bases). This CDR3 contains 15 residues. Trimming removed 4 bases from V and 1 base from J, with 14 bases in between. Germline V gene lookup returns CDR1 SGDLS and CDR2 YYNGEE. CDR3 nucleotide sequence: TGTGCCAGCAGCCCTATATCGACAGTCCAAGAGACCCAGTACTTC. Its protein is CASSPISTVQETQYF.

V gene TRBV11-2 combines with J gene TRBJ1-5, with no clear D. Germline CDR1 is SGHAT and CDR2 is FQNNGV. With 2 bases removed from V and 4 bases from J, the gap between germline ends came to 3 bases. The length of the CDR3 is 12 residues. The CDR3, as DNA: TGTGCCAGCAGCTTACAAAATCAGCCCCAGCATTTT. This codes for CASSLQNQPQHF.

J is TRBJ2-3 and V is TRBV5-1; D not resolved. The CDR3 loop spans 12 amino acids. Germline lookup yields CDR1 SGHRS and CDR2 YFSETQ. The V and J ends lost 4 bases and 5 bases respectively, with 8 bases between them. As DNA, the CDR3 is TGCGCCAGCAGCACCGGTGGAGATACGCAGTATTTT. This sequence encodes CASSTGGDTQYF.

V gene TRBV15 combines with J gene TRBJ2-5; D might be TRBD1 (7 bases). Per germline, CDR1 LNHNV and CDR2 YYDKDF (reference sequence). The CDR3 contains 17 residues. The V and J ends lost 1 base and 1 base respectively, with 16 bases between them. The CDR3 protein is CATSRGRDSVLQETQYF. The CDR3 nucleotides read TGTGCCACCAGCAGAGGGAGGGACAGCGTACTCCAAGAGACCCAGTACTTC.

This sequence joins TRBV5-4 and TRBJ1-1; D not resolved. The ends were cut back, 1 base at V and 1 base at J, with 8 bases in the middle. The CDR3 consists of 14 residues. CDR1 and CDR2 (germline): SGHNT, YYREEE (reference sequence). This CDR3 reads CASSLTAENTEAFF. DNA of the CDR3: TGTGCCAGCAGCTTGACGGCGGAGAACACTGAAGCTTTCTTT.

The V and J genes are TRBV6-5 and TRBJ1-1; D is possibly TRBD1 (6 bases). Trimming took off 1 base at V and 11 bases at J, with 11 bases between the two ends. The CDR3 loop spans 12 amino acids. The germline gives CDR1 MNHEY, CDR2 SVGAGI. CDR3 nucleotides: TGTGCCAGCAGTTACTTTGGGGGCTTGGCTTTCTTT. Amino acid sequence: CASSYFGGLAFF.

CDR3 in DNA: TGTGCCAGCAGCCAGGGACAGGAGTTCCAGCCCCAGCATTTT. Translated: CASSQGQEFQPQHF. The chain links TRBV5-6 to TRBJ1-5, with 8 positions matching TRBD1. CDR3 length equals 14 residues. In germline, CDR1 is SGHDT, CDR2 YYEEEE. The junction had 7 bases not matched to a gene; V was cut back by 4 bases and J by 7 bases.

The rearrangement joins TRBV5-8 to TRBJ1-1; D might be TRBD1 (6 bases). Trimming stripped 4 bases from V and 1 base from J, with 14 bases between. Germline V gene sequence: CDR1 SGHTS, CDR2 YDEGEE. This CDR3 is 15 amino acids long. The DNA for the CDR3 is TGTGCCAGCAGCGTTACAGGGTTGGGGAACACTGAAGCTTTCTTT. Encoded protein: CASSVTGLGNTEAFF.

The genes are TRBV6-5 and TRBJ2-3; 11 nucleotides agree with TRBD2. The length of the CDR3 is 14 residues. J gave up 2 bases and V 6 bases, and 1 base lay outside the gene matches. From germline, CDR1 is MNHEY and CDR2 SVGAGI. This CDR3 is CASRGLADTDTQYF. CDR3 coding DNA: TGTGCCAGCAGGGGACTAGCGGACACAGATACGCAGTATTTT.

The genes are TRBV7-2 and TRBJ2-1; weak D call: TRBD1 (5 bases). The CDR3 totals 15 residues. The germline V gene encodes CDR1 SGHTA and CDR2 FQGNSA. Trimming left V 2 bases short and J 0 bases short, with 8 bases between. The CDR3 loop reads CASSLSRGSYNEQFF. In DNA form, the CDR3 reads TGTGCCAGCAGCTTATCTAGGGGCTCCTACAATGAGCAGTTCTTC.

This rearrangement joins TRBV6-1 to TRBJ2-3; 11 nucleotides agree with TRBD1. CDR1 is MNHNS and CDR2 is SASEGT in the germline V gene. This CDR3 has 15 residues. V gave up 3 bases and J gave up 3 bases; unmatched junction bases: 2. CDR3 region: CASSDGQGATDTQYF. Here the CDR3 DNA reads TGTGCCAGCAGTGATGGACAGGGGGCAACAGATACGCAGTATTTT.

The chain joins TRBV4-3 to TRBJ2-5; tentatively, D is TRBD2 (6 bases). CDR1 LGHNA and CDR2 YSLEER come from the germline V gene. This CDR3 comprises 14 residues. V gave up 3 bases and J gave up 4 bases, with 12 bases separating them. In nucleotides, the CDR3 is TGCGCCAGCAGCCAGGGGCTGGGGGGAGAGACCCAGTACTTC. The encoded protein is CASSQGLGGETQYF.